This T cell receptor (beta chain) comes out of a study of cytomegalovirus exposure and HLA in healthy donors. Germline CDR1 MNHEY, CDR2 SMNVEV (reference sequence). Losses at the gene ends were 6 bases for V and 8 bases for J; bases not matched to a gene: 4. The CDR3 totals 12 residues. Amplification used 60 Vbeta primers and 13 Jbeta primers. Assay used: immunoSEQ multiplex PCR; TCRdb lists only in-frame clones, some missing. The profile covers about 140,000 clones, with over 70% appearing a single time and more than 0.75% taken by the ten largest. The chain links TRBV27 to TRBJ1-5, with TRBD1 matching over 7 bases. The sample was PBMCs. The TCR comes from a man younger than 35 in good health and CMV-seronegative. The CDR3 DNA is TGTGCCAGCAGACAGGGGAGAGAGCCCCAGCATTTT. Translation: CASRQGREPQHF.